The 28 T cell receptor beta chains below come from one sample, sequenced in a study of CD8 T cells in Susac syndrome. When the RNA was reverse transcribed, random hexamers were used with an input of roughly 0.5 to 1 ug. TCRdb fed the immunoSEQ multiplex PCR reads into MiXCR, producing one record per CDR3 protein. This sample has about 82,000 distinct CDR3 sequences, with approximately 96% found just once. Material: CD8+ T cells from PBMCs. All receptors come from a human donor with Susac syndrome.

The chain uses TRBV20-1 and TRBJ2-4; 8 nucleotides agree with TRBD2. The CDR3 is made up of 16 amino acids. The ends lost 6 bases at V and 0 bases at J; junction bases unmatched: 10. Germline V gives CDR1 DFQATT, CDR2 SNEGSKA (reference sequence). CDR3 region: CSANPPSGLAKNIQYF. The CDR3 coding sequence is TGCAGTGCCAACCCGCCTAGCGGGCTAGCCAAAAACATTCAGTACTTC.

The rearrangement links TRBV7-9 to TRBJ2-5, with D uncertain. Trimming removed 7 bases at V and 1 base at J, with 10 bases between. The CDR3 has 13 amino acids. Per germline, CDR1 SEHNR and CDR2 FQNEAQ (reference sequence). CDR3 coding DNA: TGTGCCAGCATTACCGGTTTCCAAGAGACCCAGTACTTC. Its protein is CASITGFQETQYF.

The V call is TRBV4-1, the J call TRBJ2-5; no definite D call. Trimming took 1 base from V and 4 from J, leaving 10 bases between them. Germline CDR1 MGHRA, CDR2 YSYEKL. CDR3 length: 14 amino acids. DNA of the CDR3: TGCGCCAGCAGCCAAGTAATGGCTAGAGAGACCCAGTACTTC. Protein sequence: CASSQVMARETQYF.

The chain carries TRBV27 and TRBJ1-2; D may be TRBD1 (6 bases). This CDR3 comprises 15 residues. Germline CDR1 is MNHEY and CDR2 is SMNVEV (reference sequence). Trimming took 4 bases from V and 6 from J, leaving 18 bases between them. The CDR3 region is CASSSPRGRDHGYTF. The CDR3 bases are TGTGCCAGCAGTTCTCCCAGGGGAAGGGATCATGGCTACACCTTC.

The chain combines TRBV29-1 with TRBJ1-2; 8 nucleotides agree with TRBD1. The germline V gene has CDR1 SQVTM and CDR2 ANQGSEA. The trim removed 6 bases at V and 7 bases at J, leaving 10 bases unmatched. The CDR3 consists of 13 residues. The CDR3 DNA sequence: TGCAGCGTGACCCCAGGGGGCGCGGGTGGCTACACCTTC. It yields the protein CSVTPGGAGGYTF.

The J gene is TRBJ1-1, the V gene TRBV9; unclear D gene. Germline V gives CDR1 SGDLS, CDR2 YYNGEE. There are 13 residues in the CDR3. With 0 bases removed from V and 4 bases from J, the gap between germline ends came to 7 bases. The CDR3 loop is CASSVALSTEAFF. Here the CDR3 DNA reads TGTGCCAGCAGCGTAGCTTTAAGCACTGAAGCTTTCTTT.

The V call is TRBV7-2, the J call TRBJ2-3, with 9 bases matching TRBD2. Germline values: CDR1 SGHTA, CDR2 FQGNSA. This CDR3 is 17 amino acids long. Trimming at V came to 3 bases and at J to 2 bases, leaving 9 bases not matched to a gene. CDR3 region: CASSFRGWTSDTDTQYF. DNA of the CDR3: TGTGCCAGCAGCTTCCGGGGATGGACTAGCGACACAGATACGCAGTATTTT.

The gene calls are TRBV7-6 and TRBJ2-5, with D perhaps being TRBD1 or TRBD2 (6 bases each). The CDR3 sequence is 13 residues long. Trimming stripped 5 bases from V and 5 bases from J, with 12 bases between. The germline V gene encodes CDR1 SGHVS and CDR2 FNYEAQ. In DNA, the CDR3 is TGTGCCAGCAGCCCCAGAGGGGGGGAGACCCAGTACTTC. Translated: CASSPRGGETQYF.

The chain combines TRBV4-3 with TRBJ2-3; D not resolved. Germline CDR1 and CDR2: LGHNA and YSLEER. This CDR3 region has 13 residues. The V end was cut by 0 bases, the J end by 5 bases, with 6 bases between. CDR3 protein: CASSQDSEDTQYF. CDR3 DNA sequence: TGCGCCAGCAGCCAAGATAGTGAAGATACGCAGTATTTT.

The chain is built from TRBV6-2 or TRBV6-3 and TRBJ1-2, with a tentative D call TRBD1 (5 bases). CDR1 is MNHEY and CDR2 is SVGEGT in the germline V gene. Trimming pared 2 bases from V and 4 bases from J, leaving 11 bases between. This CDR3 comprises 14 residues. For the CDR3, the DNA is TGTGCCAGCAGTTACGACAGAAATGTCTATGGCTACACCTTC. Its protein product is CASSYDRNVYGYTF.

The chain combines TRBV3-1 with TRBJ2-1; D is unclear. The CDR3 runs to 13 residues. V was cut by 1 base and J by 6 bases, with 7 bases left in between. CDR1 and CDR2 (germline): LGHDT, YNNKEL (reference sequence). The CDR3 DNA reads TGTGCCAGCAGCCAAGGTTTCACCAATGAGCAGTTCTTC. It encodes CASSQGFTNEQFF.

V and J are TRBV25-1 and TRBJ1-1, with a weak D call TRBD1 (5 bases). V was pared by 8 bases and J by 4 bases, with 20 bases between. Germline CDR1 MGHDK, CDR2 SYGVNS. CDR3 length: 15 amino acids. The CDR3 loop is CASVPLGKGSTEAFF. The CDR3 DNA reads as TGTGCCAGCGTTCCTCTTGGAAAGGGGAGCACTGAAGCTTTCTTT.

The rearrangement uses TRBV19 and TRBJ1-4; D gene uncertain. The CDR3 spans 12 residues. V was cut by 10 bases and J by 8 bases, with 14 bases left in between. Per the germline V gene, CDR1 is LNHDA and CDR2 is SQIVND (reference sequence). CDR3 nucleotides: TGTGCCACCGGACGGGTGGGGGAAAAACTGTTTTTT. Its translation: CATGRVGEKLFF.

V usage is TRBV5-6 and J usage is TRBJ2-2; D is perhaps TRBD1 (6 bases). Germline V lookup: CDR1 SGHDT, CDR2 YYEEEE. The CDR3 extends over 14 amino acids. V shed 3 bases and J shed 6 bases, with 12 bases lying between them. Written as DNA, the CDR3 is TGTGCCAGCAGCTGGGGGACACTACCCGGGGAGCTGTTTTTT. Translating gives CASSWGTLPGELFF.

The V call is TRBV30, the J call TRBJ2-2, with TRBD1 matching over 8 bases. This CDR3 comprises 14 residues. The V and J ends lost 1 base and 5 bases, in that order; junction bases with no gene match: 3. Per germline, CDR1 GTSNPN and CDR2 SVGIG (reference sequence). The CDR3 loop reads CAWSGTGLTGELFF. The CDR3 DNA sequence: TGTGCCTGGAGTGGGACAGGGTTAACCGGGGAGCTGTTTTTT.

The rearrangement uses TRBV6-5 and TRBJ2-7, with a tentative D call TRBD1 (6 bases). The CDR3 sequence is 15 residues long. With 4 bases removed from V and 0 bases from J, the gap between germline ends came to 13 bases. CDR1 is MNHEY, CDR2 SVGAGI, per germline. CDR3 amino acids: CASSSHLQGSYEQYF. The CDR3 nucleotides are TGTGCCAGCAGTTCGCATTTACAGGGCTCCTACGAGCAGTACTTC.

This sequence joins TRBV12-3 or TRBV12-4 and TRBJ2-1; the match to TRBD1 covers 9 bases. V gave up 6 bases and J gave up 8 bases; unmatched junction bases: 11. The CDR3 contains 15 residues. CDR3 residues: CASRPGQGIFYEQFF. The CDR3 bases are TGTGCCAGCAGGCCGGGACAGGGTATATTTTATGAGCAGTTCTTC.

The chain couples TRBV30 to TRBJ1-1; 8 bases are shared with TRBD1. The V gene end was trimmed by 5 bases and the J gene end by 3 bases; junction bases not matched to a gene: 26. The CDR3 totals 20 residues. CDR1 and CDR2 (germline): GTSNPN, SVGIG (reference sequence). The CDR3 protein is CAWGVMMGTGYVLGDTEAFF. In nucleotides, the CDR3 is TGTGCCTGGGGGGTGATGATGGGGACAGGTTACGTCCTGGGTGACACTGAAGCTTTCTTT.

V and J are TRBV12-3 or TRBV12-4 and TRBJ1-1, with TRBD1 matching 7 bases. CDR3 size: 18 residues. V lost 3 bases and J lost 0; bases outside the gene matches: 13. The CDR3 is CASSLYPGQLTMNTEAFF. The CDR3 DNA sequence: TGTGCCAGCAGTTTGTATCCGGGACAGCTCACTATGAACACTGAAGCTTTCTTT.

The chain joins TRBV6-5 to TRBJ2-2, with 9 bases fitting TRBD1. There are 15 residues in the CDR3. The germline CDR1 and CDR2 sequences are MNHEY and SVGAGI. V lost 5 bases and J lost 4; bases outside the gene matches: 5. CDR3 in DNA: TGTGCCAGCAGTCAAGGGACAGGGCTCACCGGGGAGCTGTTTTTT. Translation: CASSQGTGLTGELFF.

This chain links TRBV29-1 with TRBJ2-7, with TRBD1 matching over 9 bases. CDR3 length equals 14 residues. CDR1 SQVTM and CDR2 ANQGSEA come from the germline V gene. Unmatched junction bases numbered 8, after V lost 3 bases and J lost 5 bases. In DNA form, the CDR3 reads TGCAGCGTTGACGCACAGGGGGCGCAGAACGAGCAGTACTTC. Translated: CSVDAQGAQNEQYF.

V and J are TRBV5-4 and TRBJ1-6; possibly TRBD1 for D (6 bases). Germline values: CDR1 SGHNT, CDR2 YYREEE (reference sequence). Trimming removed 2 bases at V and 9 bases at J, with 15 bases between. The CDR3 covers 15 residues. The CDR3 nucleotides are TGTGCCAGCAGCTTCGGCGGACAGAAGGGTTCACCCCTCCACTTT. This encodes CASSFGGQKGSPLHF.

The chain is built from TRBV9 and TRBJ2-2; D gene unclear. This CDR3 has 15 amino acids. The germline V gene encodes CDR1 SGDLS and CDR2 YYNGEE. Trimming shortened V by 4 bases and J by 5 bases, and 15 bases separated the two germline ends. The CDR3 is CASSISPGSTGELFF. The CDR3 coding sequence is TGTGCCAGCAGCATCAGCCCCGGTTCAACCGGGGAGCTGTTTTTT. Full variable domain (outside the CDR3, taken from reference TRBV9 and TRBJ2-2): DSGVTQTPKHLITATGQRVTLRCSPRSGDLSVYWYQQSLDQGLQFLIQYYNGEERAKGNILERFSAQQFPDLHSELNLSSLELGDSALYFCASSISPGSTGELFFGEGSRLTVL.

V is TRBV27 and J is TRBJ1-6, with 9 nucleotides matching TRBD1. Germline V CDR1 and CDR2: MNHEY, SMNVEV (reference sequence). The CDR3 sequence is 13 residues long. The V gene end was trimmed by 6 bases and the J gene end by 9 bases; junction bases not matched to a gene: 3. Written as DNA, the CDR3 is TGTGCCAGCAGCCTGGGACAGGGTTCACCCCTCCACTTT. Translation gives CASSLGQGSPLHF.

The CDR3 reads CSVEELPNYGYTF. In DNA, the CDR3 is TGCAGCGTTGAAGAGTTACCCAACTATGGCTACACCTTC. The chain joins TRBV29-1 to TRBJ1-2; D not certain. There are 13 residues in the CDR3. Trimming took off 0 bases at V and 2 bases at J, with 7 bases between the two ends. CDR1 and CDR2 (germline): SQVTM, ANQGSEA.

This chain uses TRBV30 with TRBJ2-5; D gene uncertain. This CDR3 is built from 15 residues. CDR1 and CDR2 from the germline V gene are GTSNPN and SVGIG (reference sequence). V lost 0 bases, J lost 5 bases, and 16 bases lay in between. The CDR3 region is CAWSVNDDLRETQYF. Here the CDR3 DNA reads TGTGCCTGGAGTGTAAATGATGATTTGCGCGAGACCCAGTACTTC.

The J gene is TRBJ2-7, the V gene TRBV29-1; 7 nucleotides agree with TRBD1. Germline V gene sequence: CDR1 SQVTM, CDR2 ANQGSEA. V dropped 5 bases and J dropped 0; count of bases not matched to a gene: 7. The CDR3 is 14 residues long. The CDR3 region is CSVQTGLSSYEQYF. For the CDR3, the DNA is TGCAGCGTTCAGACAGGGTTGAGCTCCTACGAGCAGTACTTC.

This clonotype was seen only once. The rearrangement links TRBV20-1 to TRBJ1-6, with D maybe TRBD1 (5 bases). CDR3 length equals 15 residues. Germline V gene sequence: CDR1 DFQATT, CDR2 SNEGSKA (reference sequence). V dropped 6 bases and J dropped 2 bases, with 14 bases sitting between them. CDR3 DNA sequence: TGCAGTGCCCCTGAGGGGAGGACCTATAATTCACCCCTCCACTTT. This encodes CSAPEGRTYNSPLHF.